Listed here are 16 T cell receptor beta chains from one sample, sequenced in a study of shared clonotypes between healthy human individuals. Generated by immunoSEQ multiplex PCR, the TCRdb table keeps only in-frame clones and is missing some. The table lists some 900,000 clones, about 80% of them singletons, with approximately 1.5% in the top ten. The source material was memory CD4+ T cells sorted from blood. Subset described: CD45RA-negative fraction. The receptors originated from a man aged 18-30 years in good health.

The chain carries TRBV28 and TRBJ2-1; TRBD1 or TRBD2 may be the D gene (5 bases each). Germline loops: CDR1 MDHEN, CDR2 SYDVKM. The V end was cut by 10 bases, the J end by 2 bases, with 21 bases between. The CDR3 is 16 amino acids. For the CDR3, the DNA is TGTGCCACCACGAACCCGATCCGGGACCCCTACAATGAGCAGTTCTTC. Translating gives CATTNPIRDPYNEQFF.

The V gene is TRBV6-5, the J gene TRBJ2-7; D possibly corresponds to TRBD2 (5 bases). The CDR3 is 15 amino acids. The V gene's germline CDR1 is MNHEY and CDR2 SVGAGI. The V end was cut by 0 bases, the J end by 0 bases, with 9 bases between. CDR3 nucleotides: TGTGCCAGCAGTTACTCGATTGGGAGCTCCTACGAGCAGTACTTC. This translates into CASSYSIGSSYEQYF.

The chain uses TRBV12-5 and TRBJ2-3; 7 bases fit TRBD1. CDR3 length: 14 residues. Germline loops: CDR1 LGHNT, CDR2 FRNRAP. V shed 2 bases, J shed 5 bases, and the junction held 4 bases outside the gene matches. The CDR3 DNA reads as TGTGCTAGTGGTTTGAACAGGGGCCAAGATACGCAGTATTTT. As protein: CASGLNRGQDTQYF.

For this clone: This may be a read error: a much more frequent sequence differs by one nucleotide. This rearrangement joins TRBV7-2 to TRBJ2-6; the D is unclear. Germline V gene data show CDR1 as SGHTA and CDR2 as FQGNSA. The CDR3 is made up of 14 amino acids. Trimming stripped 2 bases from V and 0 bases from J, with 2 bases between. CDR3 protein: CASSLHSGANVLTF. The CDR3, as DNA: TGTGCCAGCAGCTTACACTCTGGGGCCAACGTCCTGACTTTC.

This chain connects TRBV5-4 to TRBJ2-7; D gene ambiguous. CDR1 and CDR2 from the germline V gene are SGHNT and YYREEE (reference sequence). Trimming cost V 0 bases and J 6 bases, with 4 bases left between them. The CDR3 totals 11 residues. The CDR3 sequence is CASSLAGEQYF. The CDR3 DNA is TGTGCCAGCAGCTTGGCCGGCGAGCAGTACTTC.

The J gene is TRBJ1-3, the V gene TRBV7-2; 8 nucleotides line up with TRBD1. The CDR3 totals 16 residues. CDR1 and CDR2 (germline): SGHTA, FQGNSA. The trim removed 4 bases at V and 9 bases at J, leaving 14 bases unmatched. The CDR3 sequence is CASSSVGQGFVSTIYF. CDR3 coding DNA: TGTGCCAGCAGCTCAGTCGGACAGGGATTTGTTAGCACCATATATTTT.

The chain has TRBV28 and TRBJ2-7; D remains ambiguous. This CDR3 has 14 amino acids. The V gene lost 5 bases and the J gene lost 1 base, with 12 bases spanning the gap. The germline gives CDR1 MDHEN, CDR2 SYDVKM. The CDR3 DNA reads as TGTGCCAGCAGTCCCAGGACGGATTCCTACGAGCAGTACTTC. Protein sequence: CASSPRTDSYEQYF.

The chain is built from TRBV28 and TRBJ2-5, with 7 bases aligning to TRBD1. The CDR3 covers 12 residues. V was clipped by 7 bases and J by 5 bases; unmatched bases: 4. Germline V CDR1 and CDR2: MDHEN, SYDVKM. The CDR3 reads CASNSQGETQYF. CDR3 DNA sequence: TGTGCCAGCAACTCACAGGGGGAGACCCAGTACTTC.

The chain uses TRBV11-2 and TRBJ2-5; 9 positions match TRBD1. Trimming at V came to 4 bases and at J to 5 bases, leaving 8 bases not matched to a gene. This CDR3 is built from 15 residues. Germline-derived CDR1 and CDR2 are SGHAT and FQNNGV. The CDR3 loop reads CASSYDRGVRETQYF. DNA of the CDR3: TGTGCCAGCAGCTACGACAGGGGGGTTCGGGAGACCCAGTACTTC.

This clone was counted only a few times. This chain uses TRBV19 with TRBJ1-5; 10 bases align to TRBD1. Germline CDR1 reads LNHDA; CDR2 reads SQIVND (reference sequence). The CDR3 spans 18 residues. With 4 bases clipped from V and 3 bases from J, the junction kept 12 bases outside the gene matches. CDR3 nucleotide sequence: TGTGCCAGTAGTACCCCCTCCGACAGGGGGCTGGTCAATCAGCCCCAGCATTTT. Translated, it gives CASSTPSDRGLVNQPQHF.

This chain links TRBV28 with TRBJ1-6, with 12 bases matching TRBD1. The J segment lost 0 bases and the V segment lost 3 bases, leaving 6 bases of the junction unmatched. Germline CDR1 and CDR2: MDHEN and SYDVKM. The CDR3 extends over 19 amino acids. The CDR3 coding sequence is TGTGCCAGCAGTTTTCCGGGACAGGGGGCCCCCTCCTATAATTCACCCCTCCACTTT. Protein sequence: CASSFPGQGAPSYNSPLHF. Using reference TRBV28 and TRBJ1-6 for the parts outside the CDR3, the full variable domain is DVKVTQSSRYLVKRTGEKVFLECVQDMDHENMFWYRQDPGLGLRLIYFSYDVKMKEKGDIPEGYSVSREKKERFSLILESASTNQTSMYLCASSFPGQGAPSYNSPLHFGNGTRLTVT.

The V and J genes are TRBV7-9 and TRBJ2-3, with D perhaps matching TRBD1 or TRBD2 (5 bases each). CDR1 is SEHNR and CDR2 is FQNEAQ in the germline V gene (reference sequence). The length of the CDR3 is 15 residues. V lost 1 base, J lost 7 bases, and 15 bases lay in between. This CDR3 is CASSLEGTRGHTQYF. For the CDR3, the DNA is TGTGCCAGCAGCTTAGAGGGGACGAGGGGCCATACGCAGTATTTT. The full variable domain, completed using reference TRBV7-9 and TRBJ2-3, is DTGVSQNPRHKITKRGQNVTFRCDPISEHNRLYWYRQTLGQGPEFLTYFQNEAQLEKSRLLSDRFSAERPKGSFSTLEIQRTEQGDSAMYLCASSLEGTRGHTQYFGPGTRLTVL.

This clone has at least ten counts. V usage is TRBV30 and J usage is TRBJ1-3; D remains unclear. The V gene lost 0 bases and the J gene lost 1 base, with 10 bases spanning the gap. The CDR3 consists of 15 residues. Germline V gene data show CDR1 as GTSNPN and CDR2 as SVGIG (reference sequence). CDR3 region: CAWSVGAPSGNTIYF. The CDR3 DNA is TGTGCCTGGAGTGTAGGAGCTCCATCTGGAAACACCATATATTTT. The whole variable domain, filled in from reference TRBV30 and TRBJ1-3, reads SQTIHQWPATLVQPVGSPLSLECTVEGTSNPNLYWYRQAAGRGLQLLFYSVGIGQISSEVPQNLSASRPQDRQFILSSKKLLLSDSGFYLCAWSVGAPSGNTIYFGEGSWLTVV.

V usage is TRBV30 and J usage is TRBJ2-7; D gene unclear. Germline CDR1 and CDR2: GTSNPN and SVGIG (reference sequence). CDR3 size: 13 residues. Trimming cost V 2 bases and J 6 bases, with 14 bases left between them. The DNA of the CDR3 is TGTGCCTGGAGTCGGGTCCCGGAGATCGAGCAGTACTTC. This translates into CAWSRVPEIEQYF.

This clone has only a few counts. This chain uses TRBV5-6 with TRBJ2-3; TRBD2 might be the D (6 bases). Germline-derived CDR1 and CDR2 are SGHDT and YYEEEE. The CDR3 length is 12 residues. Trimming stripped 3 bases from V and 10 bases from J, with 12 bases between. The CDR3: CASSSGLPAQYF. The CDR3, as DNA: TGTGCCAGCAGCTCGGGACTTCCGGCGCAGTATTTT.

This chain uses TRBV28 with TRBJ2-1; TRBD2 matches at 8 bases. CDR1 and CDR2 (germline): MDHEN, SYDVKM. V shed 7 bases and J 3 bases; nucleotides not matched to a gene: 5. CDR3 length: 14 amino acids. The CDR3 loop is CASTGAGVYNEQFF. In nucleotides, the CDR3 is TGTGCCAGCACGGGAGCGGGGGTCTACAATGAGCAGTTCTTC. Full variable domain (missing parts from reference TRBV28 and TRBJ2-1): DVKVTQSSRYLVKRTGEKVFLECVQDMDHENMFWYRQDPGLGLRLIYFSYDVKMKEKGDIPEGYSVSREKKERFSLILESASTNQTSMYLCASTGAGVYNEQFFGPGTRLTVL.